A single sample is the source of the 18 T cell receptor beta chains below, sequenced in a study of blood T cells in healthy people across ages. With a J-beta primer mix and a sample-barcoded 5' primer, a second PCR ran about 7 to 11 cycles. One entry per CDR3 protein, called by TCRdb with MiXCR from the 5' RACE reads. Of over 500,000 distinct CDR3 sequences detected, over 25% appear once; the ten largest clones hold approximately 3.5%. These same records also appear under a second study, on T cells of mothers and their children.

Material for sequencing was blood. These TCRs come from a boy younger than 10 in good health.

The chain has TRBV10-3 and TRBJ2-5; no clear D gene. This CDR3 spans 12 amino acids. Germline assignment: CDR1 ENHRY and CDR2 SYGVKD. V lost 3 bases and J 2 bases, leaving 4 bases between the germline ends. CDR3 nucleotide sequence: TGTGCCATCAGTGACGGTCAAGAGACCCAGTACTTC. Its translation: CAISDGQETQYF.

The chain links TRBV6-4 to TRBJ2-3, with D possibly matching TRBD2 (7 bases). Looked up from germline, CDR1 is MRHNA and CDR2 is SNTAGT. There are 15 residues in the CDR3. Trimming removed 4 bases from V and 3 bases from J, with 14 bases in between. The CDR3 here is CASSGGGAETDTQYF. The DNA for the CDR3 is TGTGCCAGCAGTGGTGGGGGGGCCGAAACAGATACGCAGTATTTT.

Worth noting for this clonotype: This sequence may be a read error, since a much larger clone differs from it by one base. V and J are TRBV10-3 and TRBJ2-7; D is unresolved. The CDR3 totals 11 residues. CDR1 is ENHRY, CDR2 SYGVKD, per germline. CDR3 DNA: TGTGCCGTCAGAACCTCCTACGAGCAGTACTTC. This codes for CAVRTSYEQYF.

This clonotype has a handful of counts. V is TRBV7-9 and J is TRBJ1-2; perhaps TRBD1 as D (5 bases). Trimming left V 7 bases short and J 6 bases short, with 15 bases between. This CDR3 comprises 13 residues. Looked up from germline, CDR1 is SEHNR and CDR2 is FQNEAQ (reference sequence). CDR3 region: CASKGRATDGYTF. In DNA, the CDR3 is TGTGCCAGCAAGGGGCGGGCGACGGATGGCTACACCTTC.

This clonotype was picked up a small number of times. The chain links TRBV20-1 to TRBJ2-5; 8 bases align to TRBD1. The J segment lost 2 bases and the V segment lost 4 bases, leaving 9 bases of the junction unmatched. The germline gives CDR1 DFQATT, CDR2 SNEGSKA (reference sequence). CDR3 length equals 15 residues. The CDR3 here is CSAKPGTGPQETQYF. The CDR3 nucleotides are TGCAGTGCTAAGCCCGGGACAGGACCACAAGAGACCCAGTACTTC.

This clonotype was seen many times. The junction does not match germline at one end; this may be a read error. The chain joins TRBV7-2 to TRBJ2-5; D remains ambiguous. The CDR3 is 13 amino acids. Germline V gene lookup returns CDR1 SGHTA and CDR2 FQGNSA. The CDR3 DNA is TGTGCCAGCAGCTCGACCAACCAGGAGACCCAGTACTTC. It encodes CASSSTNQETQYF.

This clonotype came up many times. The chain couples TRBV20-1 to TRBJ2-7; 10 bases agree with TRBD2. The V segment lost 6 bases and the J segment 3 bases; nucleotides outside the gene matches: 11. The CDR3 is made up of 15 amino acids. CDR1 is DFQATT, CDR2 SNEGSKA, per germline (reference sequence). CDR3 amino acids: CSAASPASGGYEQYF. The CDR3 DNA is TGCAGTGCCGCTTCTCCCGCTAGCGGGGGCTACGAGCAGTACTTC.

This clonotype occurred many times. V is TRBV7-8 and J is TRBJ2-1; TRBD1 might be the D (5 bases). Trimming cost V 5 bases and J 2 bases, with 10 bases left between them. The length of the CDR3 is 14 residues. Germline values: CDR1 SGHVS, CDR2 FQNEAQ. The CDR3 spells CASSKDTTYNEQFF. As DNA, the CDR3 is TGTGCCAGCAGCAAGGACACAACCTACAATGAGCAGTTCTTC.

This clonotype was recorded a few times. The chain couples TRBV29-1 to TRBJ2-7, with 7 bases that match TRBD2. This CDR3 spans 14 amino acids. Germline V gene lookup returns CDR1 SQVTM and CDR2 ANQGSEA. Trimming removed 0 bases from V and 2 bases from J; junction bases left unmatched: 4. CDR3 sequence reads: CSVEEGGTAYEQYF. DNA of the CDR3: TGCAGCGTTGAAGAGGGGGGGACCGCCTACGAGCAGTACTTC.

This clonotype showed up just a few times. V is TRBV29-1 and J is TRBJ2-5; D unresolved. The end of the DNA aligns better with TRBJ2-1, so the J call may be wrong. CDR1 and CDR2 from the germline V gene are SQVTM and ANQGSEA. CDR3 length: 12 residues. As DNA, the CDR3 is TGCAGCGTCGGGCCGACGGGCAATGAGCAGTTCTTC. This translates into CSVGPTGNEQFF.

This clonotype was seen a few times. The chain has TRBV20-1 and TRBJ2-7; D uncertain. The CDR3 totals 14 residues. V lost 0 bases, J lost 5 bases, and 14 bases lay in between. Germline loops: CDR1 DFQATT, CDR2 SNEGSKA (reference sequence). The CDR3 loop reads CSARDPRSSHEQYF. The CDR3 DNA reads TGCAGTGCTAGAGATCCGCGATCATCACACGAGCAGTACTTC.

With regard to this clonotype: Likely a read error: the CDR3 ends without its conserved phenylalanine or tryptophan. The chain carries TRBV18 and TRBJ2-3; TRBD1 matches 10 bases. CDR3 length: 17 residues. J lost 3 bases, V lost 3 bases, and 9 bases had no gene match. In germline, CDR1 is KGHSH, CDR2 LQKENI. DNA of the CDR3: TGTGCCAGCTCACCTACGTTCCGGGACAGGGGTACAGATACGCAGTATCTT. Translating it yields CASSPTFRDRGTDTQYL.

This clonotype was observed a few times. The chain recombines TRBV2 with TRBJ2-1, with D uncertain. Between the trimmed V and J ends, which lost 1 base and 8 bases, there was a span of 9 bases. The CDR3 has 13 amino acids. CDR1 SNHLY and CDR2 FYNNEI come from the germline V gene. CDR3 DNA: TGTGCCAGCAGTGAAGGGGTGCGGCATGAGCAGTTCTTC. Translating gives CASSEGVRHEQFF.

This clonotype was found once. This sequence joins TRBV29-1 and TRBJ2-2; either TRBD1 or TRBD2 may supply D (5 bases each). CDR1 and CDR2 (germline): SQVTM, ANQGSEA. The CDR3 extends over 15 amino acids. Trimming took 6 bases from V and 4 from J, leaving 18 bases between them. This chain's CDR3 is CSVLPYGDGTGELFF. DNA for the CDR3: TGCAGCGTCCTCCCGTACGGGGACGGCACCGGGGAGCTGTTTTTT.

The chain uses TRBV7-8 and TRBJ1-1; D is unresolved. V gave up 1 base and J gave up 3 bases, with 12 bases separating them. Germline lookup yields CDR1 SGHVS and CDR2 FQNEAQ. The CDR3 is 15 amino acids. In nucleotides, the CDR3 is TGTGCCAGCAGCTTAGGGCCCACGCGCTACACTGAAGCTTTCTTT. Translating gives CASSLGPTRYTEAFF.

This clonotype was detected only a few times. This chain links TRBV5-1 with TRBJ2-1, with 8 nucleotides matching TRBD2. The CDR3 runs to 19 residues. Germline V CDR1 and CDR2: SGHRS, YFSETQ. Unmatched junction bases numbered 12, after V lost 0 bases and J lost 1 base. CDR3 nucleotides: TGCGCCAGCAGCTTGGATTTCAAGCTAGCGGGTCAATCCTACAATGAGCAGTTCTTC. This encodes CASSLDFKLAGQSYNEQFF.

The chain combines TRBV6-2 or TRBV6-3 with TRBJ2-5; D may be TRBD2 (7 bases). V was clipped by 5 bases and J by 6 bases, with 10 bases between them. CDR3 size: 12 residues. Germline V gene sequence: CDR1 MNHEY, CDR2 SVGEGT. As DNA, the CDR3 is TGTGCCAGCAGTCGGCGGGGGCAGACCCAGTACTTC. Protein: CASSRRGQTQYF.

CDR3 region: CASSPPAGGNIQYF. The CDR3, as DNA: TGTGCCAGCAGCCCGCCGGCGGGGGGGAACATTCAGTACTTC. The chain recombines TRBV7-2 with TRBJ2-4; 9 bases fit TRBD2. V was clipped by 5 bases and J by 7 bases; unmatched bases: 6. Per germline, CDR1 SGHTA and CDR2 FQGNSA. The CDR3 consists of 14 residues.